The 24 T cell receptor beta chains listed next were all sequenced from one sample in a study of T-cell reconstitution after alpha-beta-depleted transplantation in children. The TCRbeta library incorporated unique molecular identifiers. TCRdb independently ran MiXCR on the PCR reads; one entry per CDR3 protein. The table has 150,000 to 200,000 distinct CDR3 sequences, about 6.3% seen once. Sequenced here: PBMCs from the stem cell graft donor, sampled from the stem cell graft. The receptors come from a human donor who donated a stem cell graft to a child with Wiskott-Aldrich syndrome.

The sample holds a few counts of this clonotype. This sequence joins TRBV24-1 and TRBJ1-4, with 10 bases that match TRBD1. Germline lookup yields CDR1 KGHDR and CDR2 SFDVKD. This CDR3 spans 14 amino acids. The junction had 5 bases not matched to a gene; V was cut back by 8 bases and J by 6 bases. CDR3 amino acids: CATNSDRGDEKLFF. The CDR3 DNA reads as TGTGCCACCAACTCGGACAGGGGGGATGAAAAACTGTTTTTT.

This clonotype was recorded at least ten times. The chain employs TRBV2 and TRBJ2-3; TRBD2 matches at 9 bases. The CDR3 is 13 amino acids. Germline assignment: CDR1 SNHLY and CDR2 FYNNEI. J was trimmed by 5 bases and V by 4 bases; bases with no gene match: 1. The CDR3 DNA reads TGTGCCAGCAGTGCTAGCGGGGTAGATACGCAGTATTTT. This translates into CASSASGVDTQYF.

This clonotype was detected only a few times. The chain couples TRBV20-1 to TRBJ1-1, with a possible D match to TRBD1 (5 bases). CDR1 is DFQATT, CDR2 SNEGSKA, per germline (reference sequence). This CDR3 contains 11 residues. The ends were cut back, 5 bases at V and 10 bases at J, with 14 bases in the middle. The CDR3 region has the DNA TGCAGTGCTTTTCAAGGGGCGGTAGCTTTCTTT. Its translation: CSAFQGAVAFF.

Ten or more counts support this clonotype. The rearrangement links TRBV12-3 or TRBV12-4 to TRBJ1-6; TRBD1 is a possible D gene (5 bases). This CDR3 contains 14 residues. The V gene lost 6 bases and the J gene lost 10 bases, with 16 bases spanning the gap. The CDR3 loop reads CASSQTGVASPLHF. The CDR3 coding sequence is TGTGCCAGCAGCCAAACGGGGGTGGCATCACCCCTCCACTTT.

This clonotype was counted between two and nine times. This chain links TRBV24-1 with TRBJ2-2, with D maybe TRBD1 (8 bases). The CDR3 is made up of 15 amino acids. With 3 bases removed from V and 9 bases from J, the gap between germline ends came to 16 bases. CDR1 and CDR2 (germline): KGHDR, SFDVKD. CDR3 nucleotide sequence: TGTGCCACCAGTGATCCACAGGGGGGGCAAAGGGAGCTGTTTTTT. Its translation is CATSDPQGGQRELFF.

This clonotype was observed at least ten times. The chain joins TRBV21-1 to TRBJ2-1; the table's D call, TRBD1, was not checked against the DNA. TRBV21-1 is flagged as a pseudogene. CDR3 length: 18 residues. The chain's CDR3 is CASSPSSGQRSTYNEQFF. CDR3 nucleotides: TGTGCCAGCAGCCCCTCCTCCGGACAGCGAAGCACCTACAATGAGCAGTTCTTC.

At least ten counts were recorded for this clonotype. The chain couples TRBV5-6 to TRBJ2-2; a weak D match, TRBD2 (6 bases). Looked up from germline, CDR1 is SGHDT and CDR2 is YYEEEE. This CDR3 comprises 15 residues. Trimming cost V 7 bases and J 7 bases, with 20 bases left between them. CDR3 coding DNA: TGTGCCAGCGGATGGAGGGCTCACGTCTACGGGGAGCTGTTTTTT. As protein: CASGWRAHVYGELFF.

This clonotype was recorded at least ten times. The rearrangement joins TRBV12-3 or TRBV12-4 to TRBJ1-5; D ambiguous. The CDR3 consists of 16 residues. V lost 5 bases and J lost 5, with 19 bases in between. The CDR3 reads CASSPRLLMGDQPQHF. The CDR3, as DNA: TGTGCCAGCAGTCCTCGCCTCTTAATGGGAGATCAGCCCCAGCATTTT.

The table lists this clonotype with many counts. The chain combines TRBV29-1 with TRBJ2-2; no clear D gene. From germline, CDR1 is SQVTM and CDR2 ANQGSEA. CDR3 length equals 17 residues. V was trimmed by 8 bases and J by 0 bases, leaving 22 bases between them. DNA for the CDR3: TGCAGCCCCATCGTCTTGACCGGTTTGTCGAACACCGGGGAGCTGTTTTTT. Residues: CSPIVLTGLSNTGELFF.

The chain recombines TRBV27 with TRBJ1-6; possibly TRBD1 for D (6 bases). Germline-derived CDR1 and CDR2 are MNHEY and SMNVEV (reference sequence). The CDR3 contains 16 residues. V was trimmed by 9 bases and J by 0 bases, leaving 15 bases between them. The CDR3 reads CASHDRSSSYNSPLHF. CDR3 nucleotides: TGTGCCAGTCACGACAGGTCCAGCTCCTATAATTCACCCCTCCACTTT.

This sequence joins TRBV2 and TRBJ2-5; D ambiguous. CDR1 and CDR2 (germline): SNHLY, FYNNEI. The CDR3 has 12 residues. V gave up 6 bases and J gave up 2 bases, with 7 bases separating them. The CDR3 loop reads CASSTEQETQYF. Written as DNA, the CDR3 is TGTGCCAGCAGCACGGAACAAGAGACCCAGTACTTC.

This clonotype has just one count. J is TRBJ2-5 and V is TRBV7-2, with 7 bases identical to TRBD1. The V segment lost 5 bases and the J segment 0 bases; nucleotides outside the gene matches: 3. CDR1 is SGHTA and CDR2 is FQGNSA in the germline V gene. The CDR3 is 14 residues long. The CDR3 here is CASSQQGYQETQYF. The DNA of the CDR3 is TGTGCCAGCAGCCAACAGGGGTACCAAGAGACCCAGTACTTC.

This clonotype was seen many times. V gene TRBV6-5 combines with J gene TRBJ1-6; no definite D call. Looked up from germline, CDR1 is MNHEY and CDR2 is SVGAGI. V lost 8 bases, J lost 6 bases, and 8 bases lay in between. The CDR3 covers 12 residues. CDR3 sequence reads: CASRVTNSPLHF. The CDR3 DNA sequence: TGTGCCAGCCGGGTGACTAATTCACCCCTCCACTTT.

The rearrangement joins TRBV7-6 to TRBJ2-7; TRBD2 agrees at 11 bases. CDR1 and CDR2 from the germline V gene are SGHVS and FNYEAQ. V lost 3 bases to trimming and J lost 0 bases; unmatched junction nucleotides: 4. This CDR3 comprises 16 residues. In nucleotides, the CDR3 is TGTGCCAGCAGCTTGGGGACTAGCGGACTCTCCTACGAGCAGTACTTC. Translated, it gives CASSLGTSGLSYEQYF.

There are a few counts of this clonotype. CDR3 coding DNA: TGTGCCAGCAGTTACGCGGCAGGCCCCAGCTCACGGAATTCACCCCTCCACTTT. Its translation: CASSYAAGPSSRNSPLHF. This rearrangement joins TRBV6-5 to TRBJ1-6, with D uncertain. Germline V lookup: CDR1 MNHEY, CDR2 SVGAGI. Trimming removed 2 bases at V and 7 bases at J, with 21 bases between. This CDR3 region has 18 residues.

This clonotype was detected many times. The chain employs TRBV29-1 and TRBJ2-2; 7 positions match TRBD1. Germline V gene sequence: CDR1 SQVTM, CDR2 ANQGSEA. Unmatched junction bases numbered 1, after V lost 5 bases and J lost 1 base. The CDR3 is 13 amino acids. In nucleotides, the CDR3 is TGCAGCGTTCGGACAGGGAACACCGGGGAGCTGTTTTTT. Translating it yields CSVRTGNTGELFF.

This clonotype appeared a few times. The J gene is TRBJ2-2, the V gene TRBV6-1; D uncertain. This CDR3 has 13 amino acids. Germline-derived CDR1 and CDR2 are MNHNS and SASEGT. V was shortened by 5 bases and J by 7 bases, with 11 bases between the two germline ends. The CDR3 DNA reads as TGTGCCAGCAGTCTCATAGTTGGCGGGGAGCTGTTTTTT. Translated, it gives CASSLIVGGELFF.

This clonotype has a count of ten or more. The chain has TRBV7-9 and TRBJ2-3, with D perhaps given as TRBD1 or TRBD2 (5 bases each). The germline V gene encodes CDR1 SEHNR and CDR2 FQNEAQ (reference sequence). Between the trimmed V and J ends, which lost 5 bases and 0 bases, there was a span of 15 bases. This CDR3 is built from 16 residues. The CDR3, as DNA: TGTGCCAGCAGCCTCGTGGGGGAGATTAGCACAGATACGCAGTATTTT. It is translated as CASSLVGEISTDTQYF. The full variable domain, completed using reference TRBV7-9 and TRBJ2-3, is DTGVSQNPRHKITKRGQNVTFRCDPISEHNRLYWYRQTLGQGPEFLTYFQNEAQLEKSRLLSDRFSAERPKGSFSTLEIQRTEQGDSAMYLCASSLVGEISTDTQYFGPGTRLTVL.

This clonotype was counted many times. The chain combines TRBV20-1 with TRBJ2-1, with 9 bases fitting TRBD2. Trimming removed 0 bases from V and 7 bases from J; junction bases left unmatched: 13. The CDR3 covers 17 residues. CDR1 is DFQATT, CDR2 SNEGSKA, per germline (reference sequence). DNA for the CDR3: TGCAGTGCTAGAGATCCCCCGTCGGCGGGAGGGCCAAATGAGCAGTTCTTC. It specifies CSARDPPSAGGPNEQFF.

This clonotype appeared a single time. A read error may explain this, as a much larger clone is one base away. The gene calls are TRBV29-1 and TRBJ2-5, with D maybe TRBD1 (5 bases). The V end was cut by 3 bases, the J end by 5 bases, with 10 bases between. The V gene's germline CDR1 is SQVTM and CDR2 ANQGSEA. The CDR3 is 12 amino acids. CDR3 coding DNA: TGCAGCGTTGAGGGGCGCAGGGAGACCCAGTACTTC. Protein sequence: CSVEGRRETQYF.

V usage is TRBV24-1 and J usage is TRBJ2-2; the D gene is possibly TRBD2 (6 bases). The V end was cut by 3 bases, the J end by 1 base, with 11 bases between. This CDR3 region has 16 residues. Germline CDR1 and CDR2: KGHDR and SFDVKD. The CDR3 loop reads CATSDEFGGNTGELFF. CDR3 nucleotides: TGTGCCACCAGTGATGAATTCGGGGGGAACACCGGGGAGCTGTTTTTT.

This clonotype appeared many times. The chain joins TRBV6-6 to TRBJ1-1; tentatively, D is TRBD1 (6 bases). Per the germline V gene, CDR1 is MNHNY and CDR2 is SVGAGI (reference sequence). The CDR3 loop spans 12 amino acids. Deletions cut 5 bases from V and 10 bases from J, with 14 bases between. DNA of the CDR3: TGTGCCAGCAGTCCTGTCGGGGGGCGAGCTTTCTTT. Encoded protein: CASSPVGGRAFF.

This clonotype has a handful of counts. This rearrangement joins TRBV5-6 to TRBJ1-1, with 7 bases matching TRBD1. J was trimmed by 5 bases and V by 1 base; bases with no gene match: 11. The germline CDR1 and CDR2 sequences are SGHDT and YYEEEE. This CDR3 is built from 16 residues. CDR3 sequence reads: CASSLRGGGAYTEAFF. The CDR3 nucleotides are TGTGCCAGCAGCTTGAGAGGAGGGGGCGCGTATACTGAAGCTTTCTTT. Full variable domain (outside the CDR3, taken from reference TRBV5-6 and TRBJ1-1): DAGVTQSPTHLIKTRGQQVTLRCSPKSGHDTVSWYQQALGQGPQFIFQYYEEEERQRGNFPDRFSGHQFPNYSSELNVNALLLGDSALYLCASSLRGGGAYTEAFFGQGTRLTVV.

The rearrangement uses TRBV5-1 and TRBJ1-1; D is ambiguous. Trimming removed 2 bases from V and 4 bases from J, with 12 bases in between. This CDR3 region has 14 residues. The V gene's germline CDR1 is SGHRS and CDR2 YFSETQ. Here the CDR3 reads CASSFRDGFTEAFF. The CDR3 region has the DNA TGCGCCAGCAGCTTTCGAGATGGGTTCACTGAAGCTTTCTTT.